Listed below are T cell receptor beta chains from one sample, sequenced in a study of blood T cells in healthy people across ages. TCRdb redid the calling of the 5' RACE reads with MiXCR, one entry per CDR3 protein. The sample holds about 1.1 million distinct CDR3 sequences, more than 30% seen once. What was sequenced was blood. These receptors were collected from a man aged 18 to 29 in good health. The CDR3 runs from the conserved cysteine through the conserved F or W. D genes are given only for firm matches. The listing skips clone size in some rows; elsewhere it reads once, few, many or a size class.

>TRBJ2-1|.|TRBD2|TRBV24-1
CATSDRTSNHEQFF
TGTGCCACCAGTGACCGGACTAGTAACCATGAGCAGTTCTTC
>TRBJ2-3|.|.|TRBV4-3
CASSQEGHPNGADTQYF
TGCGCCAGCAGCCAGGAGGGACACCCTAACGGCGCAGATACGCAGTATTTT
>TRBJ1-2|.|.|TRBV20-1
CSASLGAPYGYTF
TGCAGTGCTTCCCTAGGGGCCCCCTATGGCTACACCTTC
>TRBJ1-4|.|TRBD1|TRBV29-1
CSSRGTGANEKLFF
TGCAGCTCCCGCGGGACAGGCGCTAATGAAAAACTGTTTTTT
>TRBJ2-5|many|.|TRBV5-1
CASRGLKETQYF
TGCGCCTCTCGCGGGCTGAAAGAGACCCAGTACTTC
>TRBJ1-1|.|.|TRBV20-1
CSAAGDSGTEAFF
TGCAGTGCTGCCGGGGACTCGGGGACTGAAGCTTTCTTT
>TRBJ1-5|.|.|TRBV6-5
CASSYSDADQPQHF
TGTGCCAGCAGTTACTCCGATGCGGATCAGCCCCAGCATTTT
>TRBJ1-2|few|TRBD1|TRBV29-1
CSVPGQGAGYNYGYTF
TGCAGCGTTCCCGGACAGGGGGCCGGATATAACTATGGCTACACCTTC
>TRBJ1-1|many|.|TRBV4-1
CASSQTTGNTEAFF
TGCGCCAGCAGCCAGACGACAGGAAACACTGAAGCTTTCTTT
>TRBJ2-7|.|TRBD1|TRBV6-5
CASSYLSTGGEQYF
TGTGCCAGCAGTTACCTTTCTACAGGGGGTGAGCAGTACTTC
>TRBJ2-5|few|.|TRBV5-1
CASSLAEIQETQYF
TGCGCCAGCAGCTTGGCTGAGATTCAAGAGACCCAGTACTTC
>TRBJ2-1|.|TRBD1|TRBV2
CASSGDRGRKFF
TGTGCCAGCAGTGGTGACAGGGGGCGGAAGTTCTTC
>TRBJ1-5|.|.|TRBV27
CASSSYTTDGWGNQPQHF
TGTGCCAGCAGTTCTTATACGACCGATGGCTGGGGTAATCAGCCCCAGCATTTT
>TRBJ2-5|.|.|TRBV7-2
CASSLGPLAFGETQYF
TGTGCCAGCAGCTTAGGGCCACTAGCTTTTGGGGAGACCCAGTACTTC
>TRBJ1-1|.|TRBD1|TRBV27
CASSRQGPTEAFF
TGTGCCAGCAGTAGACAGGGCCCCACTGAAGCTTTCTTT
>TRBJ1-4|few|.|TRBV4-1
CASSQEREKLFF
TGCGCCAGCAGCCAAGAACGGGAAAAACTGTTTTTT
>TRBJ2-2|.|.|TRBV5-1
CASSAPDTGRNTGELFF
TGCGCCAGCTCAGCCCCAGACACCGGCCGGAACACCGGGGAGCTGTTTTTT
>TRBJ2-7|many|.|TRBV12-3/TRBV12-4
CASSLHSYEQYF
TGTGCCAGCAGTTTACACTCCTACGAGCAGTACTTC
>TRBJ2-3|.|.|TRBV2
CASSEAVSTDTQYF
TGTGCCAGCAGTGAAGCGGTCAGCACAGATACGCAGTATTTT
>TRBJ1-2|few|TRBD1|TRBV6-2/TRBV6-3
CASSYSGTGMGYTF
TGTGCCAGCAGTTACTCCGGGACAGGGATGGGCTACACCTTC
>TRBJ1-1|.|.|TRBV6-5
CASSYRGRGTEAFF
TGTGCCAGCAGTTACAGGGGGAGAGGGACTGAAGCTTTCTTT
>TRBJ2-3|few|.|TRBV7-9
CASSRPRQASSTDTQYF
TGTGCCAGCAGCAGACCCAGACAGGCGAGTAGCACAGATACGCAGTATTTT
>TRBJ2-1|.|TRBD2|TRBV7-9
CASSSTAGALYNEQFF
TGTGCCAGCAGCTCAACAGCGGGGGCCCTCTACAATGAGCAGTTCTTC
>TRBJ1-6|.|.|TRBV6-1
CASSPRAGLSVSSPLHF
TGTGCCAGCAGCCCCCGAGCAGGGCTCTCTGTGTCCTCACCCCTCCACTTT
>TRBJ2-7|.|.|TRBV4-1
CASLPNVGRSDEQYF
TGCGCCAGCTTGCCAAATGTAGGACGATCTGACGAGCAGTACTTC
>TRBJ2-3|.|.|TRBV20-1
CSAPARDVATDTQYF
TGCAGTGCCCCGGCCAGGGACGTGGCAACAGATACGCAGTATTTT
>TRBJ2-1|.|.|TRBV6-1
CASTNGLTSYNEQFF
TGTGCCAGCACAAACGGACTAACCTCCTACAATGAGCAGTTCTTC
>TRBJ2-2|.|.|TRBV20-1
CSARDLTGPLGNTGELFF
TGCAGTGCTAGAGATCTAACAGGGCCGTTGGGGAACACCGGGGAGCTGTTTTTT
>TRBJ2-2|.|.|TRBV10-3
CAATSLKGTGELFF
TGTGCCGCCACCTCCCTAAAAGGGACCGGGGAGCTGTTTTTT
>TRBJ2-7|few|.|TRBV20-1
CSASTRDTFYEQYF
TGCAGTGCTAGTACAAGGGACACCTTCTACGAGCAGTACTTC
>TRBJ1-2|.|TRBD1|TRBV12-3/TRBV12-4
CASTHRDSANYGYTF
TGTGCCAGCACCCACCGGGACAGCGCGAACTATGGCTACACCTTC
>TRBJ2-2|.|.|TRBV6-2/TRBV6-3
CASIPPGPGTGELFF
TGTGCCAGCATTCCGCCTGGGCCCGGTACCGGGGAGCTGTTTTTT
>TRBJ2-1|few|.|TRBV6-5
CASSYGPGVNEQFF
TGTGCCAGCAGTTACGGGCCAGGGGTCAATGAGCAGTTCTTC
>TRBJ2-7|.|.|TRBV29-1
CSVGVQANEQYF
TGCAGCGTTGGGGTCCAGGCTAACGAGCAGTACTTC
>TRBJ2-1|.|.|TRBV7-2
CASSGDSVNEQFF
TGTGCCAGCAGCGGAGATAGCGTAAATGAGCAGTTCTTC
>TRBJ2-1|.|.|TRBV20-1
CSARLRGSYNEQFF
TGCAGTGCTAGGTTGAGGGGCTCCTACAATGAGCAGTTCTTC
>TRBJ1-4|few|.|TRBV5-1
CASSLEVGRANEKLFF
TGCGCCAGCAGCTTGGAGGTGGGGAGAGCTAATGAAAAACTGTTTTTT
>TRBJ2-5|few|TRBD2|TRBV12-3/TRBV12-4
CASSLDGLAAQETQYF
TGTGCCAGCAGTTTAGACGGACTAGCGGCACAAGAGACCCAGTACTTC
>TRBJ2-2|few|TRBD1|TRBV9
CASSVEQGDTGELFF
TGTGCCAGCAGCGTAGAACAGGGGGACACCGGGGAGCTGTTTTTT
>TRBJ1-2|many|.|TRBV27
CASSSTREGFYGYTF
TGTGCCAGCAGTTCAACTCGGGAGGGATTTTATGGCTACACCTTC
>TRBJ2-4|.|.|TRBV24-1
CATAGGGNVGEGKNIQYF
TGTGCCACCGCAGGGGGGGGAAACGTTGGGGAGGGGAAAAACATTCAGTACTTC
>TRBJ2-1|.|.|TRBV27
CASSLYRLETSQETQFF
TGTGCCAGCAGTTTATACCGACTAGAAACTAGCCAAGAGACCCAGTTCTTC
>TRBJ2-5|few|TRBD2|TRBV10-3
CAISSPGLAIETQYF
TGTGCCATCAGTTCTCCTGGACTAGCGATAGAGACCCAGTACTTC
>TRBJ1-1|.|TRBD1|TRBV10-3
CAISESQGETTEAFF
TGTGCCATCAGTGAGTCTCAGGGGGAGACGACTGAAGCTTTCTTT
>TRBJ2-3|.|TRBD2|TRBV27
CAAGGREATDTQYF
TGTGCCGCTGGTGGGAGGGAAGCAACAGATACGCAGTATTTT
>TRBJ1-5|.|.|TRBV6-2/TRBV6-3
CASSYPREPQHF
TGTGCCAGCAGTTACCCGAGAGAGCCCCAGCATTTT
>TRBJ2-3|.|TRBD2|TRBV27
CASSPKRGGTDTQYF
TGTGCCAGCAGTCCAAAGCGGGGCGGCACAGATACGCAGTATTTT
>TRBJ2-3|.|.|TRBV6-5
CASSYSSRPRRWSTDTQYF
TGTGCCAGCAGTTACTCGAGTCGCCCCAGGAGGTGGAGCACAGATACGCAGTATTTT
>TRBJ2-5|few|.|TRBV6-2/TRBV6-3
CASSPGTMVETQYF
TGTGCCAGCAGCCCCGGGACCATGGTCGAGACCCAGTACTTC
>TRBJ2-1|.|.|TRBV5-1
CASSRARDYNEQFF
TGCGCCAGCAGCCGTGCCAGGGACTACAATGAGCAGTTCTTC
>TRBJ1-5|many|.|TRBV2
CASGLGNQPQHF
TGTGCCAGCGGTCTGGGGAACCAGCCCCAGCATTTT